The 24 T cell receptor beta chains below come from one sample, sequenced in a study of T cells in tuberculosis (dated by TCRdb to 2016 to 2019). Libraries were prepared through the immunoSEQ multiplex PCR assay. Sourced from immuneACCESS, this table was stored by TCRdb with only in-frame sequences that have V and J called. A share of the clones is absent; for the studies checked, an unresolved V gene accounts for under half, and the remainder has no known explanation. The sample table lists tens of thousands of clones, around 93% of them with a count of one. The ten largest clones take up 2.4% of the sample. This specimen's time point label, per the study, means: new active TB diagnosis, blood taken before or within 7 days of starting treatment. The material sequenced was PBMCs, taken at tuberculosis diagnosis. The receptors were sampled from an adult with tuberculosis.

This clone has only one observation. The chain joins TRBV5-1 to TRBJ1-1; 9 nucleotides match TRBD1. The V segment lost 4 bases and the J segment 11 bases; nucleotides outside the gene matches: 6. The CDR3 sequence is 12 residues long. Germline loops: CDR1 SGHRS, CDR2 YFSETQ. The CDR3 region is CASSPDRGNAFF. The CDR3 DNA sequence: TGCGCCAGCAGCCCCGACAGGGGGAATGCTTTCTTT.

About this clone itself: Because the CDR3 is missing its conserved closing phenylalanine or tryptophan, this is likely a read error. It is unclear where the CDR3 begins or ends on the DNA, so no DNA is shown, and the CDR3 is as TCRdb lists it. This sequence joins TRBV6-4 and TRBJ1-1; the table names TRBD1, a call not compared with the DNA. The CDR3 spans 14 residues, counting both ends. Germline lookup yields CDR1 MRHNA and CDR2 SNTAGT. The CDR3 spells CASSGTGDRERLFL.

CDR3 in amino acids: CASSQDGWGRGTGELFF. The CDR3 nucleotides are TGCGCCAGCAGCCAAGATGGTTGGGGGCGCGGAACCGGGGAGCTGTTTTTT. The chain uses TRBV4-1 and TRBJ2-2; weak D call: TRBD1 (6 bases). In germline, CDR1 is MGHRA, CDR2 YSYEKL. CDR3 length: 17 amino acids. Trimming left V 0 bases short and J 5 bases short, with 16 bases between.

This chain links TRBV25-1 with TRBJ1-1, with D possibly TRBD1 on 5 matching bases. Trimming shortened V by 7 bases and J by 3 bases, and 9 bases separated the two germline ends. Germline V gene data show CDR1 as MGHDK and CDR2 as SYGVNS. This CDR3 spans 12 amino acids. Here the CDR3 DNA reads TGTGCCAGCAAGGGGTTCTACACTGAAGCTTTCTTT. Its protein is CASKGFYTEAFF.

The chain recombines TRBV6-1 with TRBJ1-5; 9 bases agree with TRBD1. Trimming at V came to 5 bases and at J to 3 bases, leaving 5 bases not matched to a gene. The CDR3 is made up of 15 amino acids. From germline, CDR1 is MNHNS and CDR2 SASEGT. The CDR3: CASSSGQGYNQPQHF. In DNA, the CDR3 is TGTGCCAGCAGTTCCGGACAGGGGTACAATCAGCCCCAGCATTTT.

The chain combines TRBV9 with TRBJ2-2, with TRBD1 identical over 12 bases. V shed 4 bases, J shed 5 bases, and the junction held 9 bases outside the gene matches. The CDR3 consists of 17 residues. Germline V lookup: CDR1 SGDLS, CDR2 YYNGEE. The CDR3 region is CASSLMGQGAGTGELFF. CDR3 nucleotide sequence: TGTGCCAGCAGCCTAATGGGACAGGGGGCCGGGACCGGGGAGCTGTTTTTT.

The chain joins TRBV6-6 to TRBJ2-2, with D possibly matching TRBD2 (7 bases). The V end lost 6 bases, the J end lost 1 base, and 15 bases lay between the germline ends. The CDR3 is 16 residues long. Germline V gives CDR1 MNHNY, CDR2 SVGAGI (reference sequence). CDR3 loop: CASRGGANRNTGELFF. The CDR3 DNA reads TGTGCCAGCAGGGGGGGGGCAAATAGGAACACCGGGGAGCTGTTTTTT.

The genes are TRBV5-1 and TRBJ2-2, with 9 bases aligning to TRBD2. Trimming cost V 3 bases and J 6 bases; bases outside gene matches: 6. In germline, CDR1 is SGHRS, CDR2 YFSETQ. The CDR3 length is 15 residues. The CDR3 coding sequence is TGCGCCAGCAGCTATAGCGGGGGACCTCCCGGGGAGCTGTTTTTT. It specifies CASSYSGGPPGELFF.

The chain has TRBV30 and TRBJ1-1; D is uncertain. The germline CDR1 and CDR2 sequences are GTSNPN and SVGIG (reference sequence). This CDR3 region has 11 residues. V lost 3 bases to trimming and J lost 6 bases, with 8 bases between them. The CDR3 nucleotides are TGTGCCTGGAGGAGGGATGCTGAAGCTTTCTTT. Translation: CAWRRDAEAFF. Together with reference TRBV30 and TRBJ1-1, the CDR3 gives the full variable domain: SQTIHQWPATLVQPVGSPLSLECTVEGTSNPNLYWYRQAAGRGLQLLFYSVGIGQISSEVPQNLSASRPQDRQFILSSKKLLLSDSGFYLCAWRRDAEAFFGQGTRLTVV.

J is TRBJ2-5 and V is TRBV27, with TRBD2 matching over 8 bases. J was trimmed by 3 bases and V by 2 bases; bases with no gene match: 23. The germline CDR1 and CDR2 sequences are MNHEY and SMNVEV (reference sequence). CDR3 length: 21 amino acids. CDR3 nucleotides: TGTGCCAGCAGTTTAGGGGCCTATCCTTTCTCCCCGGGGGGGACCAAAGAGACCCAGTACTTC. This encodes CASSLGAYPFSPGGTKETQYF.

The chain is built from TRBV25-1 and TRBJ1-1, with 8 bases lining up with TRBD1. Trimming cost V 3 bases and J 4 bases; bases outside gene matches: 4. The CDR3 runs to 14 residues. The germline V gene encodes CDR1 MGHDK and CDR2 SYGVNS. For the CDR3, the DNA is TGTGCCAGCAGTGATGTTACAGGGGGCACTGAAGCTTTCTTT. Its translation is CASSDVTGGTEAFF.

The CDR3 DNA is TGTGCCAGCAGCTTGGGGGGGTCTGCTTTTGCAAACACCATATATTTT. Encoded protein: CASSLGGSAFANTIYF. V is TRBV7-2 and J is TRBJ1-3; perhaps TRBD1 as D (5 bases). V lost 3 bases and J 6 bases, leaving 18 bases between the germline ends. The CDR3 covers 16 residues. Germline CDR1 is SGHTA and CDR2 is FQGNSA.

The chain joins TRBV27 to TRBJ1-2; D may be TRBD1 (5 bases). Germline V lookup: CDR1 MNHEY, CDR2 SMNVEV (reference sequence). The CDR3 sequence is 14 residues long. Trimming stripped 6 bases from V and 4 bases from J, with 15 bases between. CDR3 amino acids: CASRYQGSPYGYTF. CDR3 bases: TGTGCCAGCAGGTATCAGGGCAGCCCCTATGGCTACACCTTC.

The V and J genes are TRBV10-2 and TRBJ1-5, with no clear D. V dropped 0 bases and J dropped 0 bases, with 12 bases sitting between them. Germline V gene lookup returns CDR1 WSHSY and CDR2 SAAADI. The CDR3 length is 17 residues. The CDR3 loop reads CASSESGSGYSNQPQHF. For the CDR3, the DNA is TGCGCCAGCAGTGAGTCTGGGTCAGGCTATAGCAATCAGCCCCAGCATTTT.

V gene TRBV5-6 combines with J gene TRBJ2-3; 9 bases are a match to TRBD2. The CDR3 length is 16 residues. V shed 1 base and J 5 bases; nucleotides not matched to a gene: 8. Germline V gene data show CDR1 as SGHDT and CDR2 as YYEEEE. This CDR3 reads CASSLYGGGAIDTQYF. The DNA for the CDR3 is TGTGCCAGCAGCTTGTATGGCGGGGGGGCCATAGATACGCAGTATTTT.

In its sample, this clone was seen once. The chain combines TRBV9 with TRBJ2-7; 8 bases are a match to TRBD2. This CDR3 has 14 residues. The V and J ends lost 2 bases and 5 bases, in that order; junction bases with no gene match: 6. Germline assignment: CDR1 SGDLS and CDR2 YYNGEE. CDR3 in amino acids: CASSVGGASNEQYF. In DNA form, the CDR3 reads TGTGCCAGCAGCGTCGGGGGGGCCTCGAACGAGCAGTACTTC.

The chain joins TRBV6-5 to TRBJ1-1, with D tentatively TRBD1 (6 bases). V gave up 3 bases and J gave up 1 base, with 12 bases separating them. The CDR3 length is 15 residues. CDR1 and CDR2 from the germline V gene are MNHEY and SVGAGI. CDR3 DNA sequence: TGTGCCAGCAGTTATGGTTCAGGGGCGAACACTGAAGCTTTCTTT. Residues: CASSYGSGANTEAFF.

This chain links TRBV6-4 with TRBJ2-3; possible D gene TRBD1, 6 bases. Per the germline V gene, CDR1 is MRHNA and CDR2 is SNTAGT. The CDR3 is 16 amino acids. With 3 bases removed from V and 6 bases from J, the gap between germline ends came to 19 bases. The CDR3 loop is CASSEARQGPPDTQYF. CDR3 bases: TGTGCCAGCAGTGAGGCCCGCCAGGGGCCTCCGGATACGCAGTATTTT.

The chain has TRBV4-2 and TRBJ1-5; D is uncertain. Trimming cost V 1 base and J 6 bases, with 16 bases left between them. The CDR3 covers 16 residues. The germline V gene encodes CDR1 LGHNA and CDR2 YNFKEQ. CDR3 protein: CASSQAFAGRFQPQHF. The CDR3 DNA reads TGTGCCAGCAGCCAAGCTTTCGCGGGAAGGTTTCAGCCCCAGCATTTT.

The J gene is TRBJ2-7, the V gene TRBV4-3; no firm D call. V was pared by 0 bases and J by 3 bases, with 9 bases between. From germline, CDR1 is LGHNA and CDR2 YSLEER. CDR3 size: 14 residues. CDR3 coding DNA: TGCGCCAGCAGCCAAGAAACAGTTAGCTACGAGCAGTACTTC. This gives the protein CASSQETVSYEQYF.

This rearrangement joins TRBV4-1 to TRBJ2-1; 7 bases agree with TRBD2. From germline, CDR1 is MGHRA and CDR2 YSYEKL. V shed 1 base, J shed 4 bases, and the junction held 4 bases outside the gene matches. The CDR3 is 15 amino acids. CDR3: CASSQVLAAYNEQFF. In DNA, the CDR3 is TGCGCCAGCAGCCAAGTCCTAGCGGCTTACAATGAGCAGTTCTTC.

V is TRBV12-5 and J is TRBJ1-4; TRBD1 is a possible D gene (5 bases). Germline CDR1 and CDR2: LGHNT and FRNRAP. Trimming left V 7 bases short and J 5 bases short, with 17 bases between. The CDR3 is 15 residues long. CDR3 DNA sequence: TGTGCTAGTGCCGGCCATCCAGGGTGGAATGAAAAACTGTTTTTT. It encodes CASAGHPGWNEKLFF. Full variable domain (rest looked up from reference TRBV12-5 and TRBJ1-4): DARVTQTPRHKVTEMGQEVTMRCQPILGHNTVFWYRQTMMQGLELLAYFRNRAPLDDSGMPKDRFSAEMPDATLATLKIQPSEPRDSAVYFCASAGHPGWNEKLFFGSGTQLSVL.

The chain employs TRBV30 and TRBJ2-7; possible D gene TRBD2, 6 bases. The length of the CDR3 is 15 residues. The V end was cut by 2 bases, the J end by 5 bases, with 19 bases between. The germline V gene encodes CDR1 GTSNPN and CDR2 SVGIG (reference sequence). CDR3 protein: CAWSSPSEGTNEQYV. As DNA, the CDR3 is TGTGCCTGGAGTAGCCCCTCGGAGGGGACGAACGAGCAGTACGTC.

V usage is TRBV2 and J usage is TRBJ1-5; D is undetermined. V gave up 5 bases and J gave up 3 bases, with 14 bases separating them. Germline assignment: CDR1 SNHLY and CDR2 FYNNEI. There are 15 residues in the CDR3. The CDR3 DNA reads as TGTGCCAGCAGTCCAGAAGCGGGAGCCAATCAGCCCCAGCATTTT. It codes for CASSPEAGANQPQHF.